The 20 T cell receptor beta chains listed next were all sequenced from one sample in a study of response to subunit inactivated influenza vaccine. TCRdb re-called the RT-PCR reads through MiXCR, storing one row per CDR3 protein. The repertoire holds 450,000 to 500,000 distinct CDR3 sequences, with approximately 9.9% as singletons. The sample in question was PBMCs from blood, obtained 45 days after vaccination. Receptors originate from a man between 45 and 60 years old who received an inactivated influenza vaccine.

This clonotype has a handful of counts. CDR3 sequence (DNA): TGTGCCAGCAGCTTAGCCCCTACCCTCCGGGAGCCCTATGGCTACACCTTC. It specifies CASSLAPTLREPYGYTF. This rearrangement joins TRBV11-2 to TRBJ1-2; D ambiguous. V lost 1 base and J lost 4, with 19 bases in between. The CDR3 has 17 residues. Per germline, CDR1 SGHAT and CDR2 FQNNGV. Using reference TRBV11-2 and TRBJ1-2 for the parts outside the CDR3, the full variable domain is EAGVAQSPRYKIIEKRQSVAFWCNPISGHATLYWYQQILGQGPKLLIQFQNNGVVDDSQLPKDRFSAERLKGVDSTLKIQPAKLEDSAVYLCASSLAPTLREPYGYTFGSGTRLTVV.

The chain has TRBV11-3 and TRBJ2-1; the match to TRBD1 covers 12 bases. J gave up 9 bases and V 4 bases, and 7 bases lay outside the gene matches. The germline V gene encodes CDR1 SGHNT and CDR2 YENEEA. The CDR3 runs to 15 residues. In DNA form, the CDR3 reads TGTGCCAGCAGCTCGTCCGGGACAGGGGGCACTGAGCAGTTCTTC. The encoded protein is CASSSSGTGGTEQFF.

This clonotype showed up many times. The chain carries TRBV15 and TRBJ2-5, with D possibly being TRBD2 (5 bases). The germline gives CDR1 LNHNV, CDR2 YYDKDF (reference sequence). This CDR3 spans 15 amino acids. Trimming cost V 0 bases and J 1 base, with 9 bases left between them. CDR3 DNA sequence: TGTGCCACCAGCAGAGATGGACTGGCCCAAGAGACCCAGTACTTC. This sequence encodes CATSRDGLAQETQYF. Looking up the rest from reference TRBV15 and TRBJ2-5 gives the full variable domain: DAMVIQNPRYQVTQFGKPVTLSCSQTLNHNVMYWYQQKSSQAPKLLFHYYDKDFNNEADTPDNFQSRRPNTSFCFLDIRSPGLGDTAMYLCATSRDGLAQETQYFGPGTRLLVL.

V and J are TRBV20-1 and TRBJ1-2, with D possibly matching TRBD1 (6 bases). V was trimmed by 6 bases and J by 2 bases, leaving 13 bases between them. Looked up from germline, CDR1 is DFQATT and CDR2 is SNEGSKA (reference sequence). The CDR3 extends over 13 amino acids. The CDR3 sequence: CSAGPDSNYGYTF. CDR3 bases: TGCAGTGCAGGCCCGGACAGCAACTATGGCTACACCTTC.

This clonotype was counted at least ten times. The genes are TRBV4-3 and TRBJ2-1, with 14 bases matching TRBD2. Germline CDR1 is LGHNA and CDR2 is YSLEER. There are 18 residues in the CDR3. Trimming removed 0 bases from V and 8 bases from J; junction bases left unmatched: 9. DNA of the CDR3: TGCGCCAGCAGCCAAGATATGGGGACTAGCGGGAGTGTCTATGAGCAGTTCTTC. Its translation is CASSQDMGTSGSVYEQFF.

This clonotype was found a few times. The chain carries TRBV5-6 and TRBJ2-2; no firm D call. Germline CDR1 SGHDT, CDR2 YYEEEE. The ends were cut back, 4 bases at V and 10 bases at J, with 8 bases in the middle. The CDR3 sequence is 11 residues long. CDR3 sequence (DNA): TGTGCCAGCAGCAAATTCATGGAGCTGTTTTTT. This translates into CASSKFMELFF.

This clonotype was detected ten times or more. The CDR3 DNA reads as TGTGCCAGCCGGGGAGGGACTTACACCGGGGAGCTGTTTTTT. Protein product: CASRGGTYTGELFF. The V and J genes are TRBV7-2 and TRBJ2-2, with 7 bases identical to TRBD2. V dropped 8 bases and J dropped 3; count of bases not matched to a gene: 6. CDR1 is SGHTA, CDR2 FQGNSA, per germline. The CDR3 totals 14 residues.

This clonotype was counted ten times or more. The J gene is TRBJ1-2, the V gene TRBV11-2, with 7 bases matching TRBD1. The junction had 4 bases not matched to a gene; V was cut back by 4 bases and J by 5 bases. The V gene's germline CDR1 is SGHAT and CDR2 FQNNGV. The CDR3 has 13 residues. The CDR3 region is CASSSTGRYGYTF. As DNA, the CDR3 is TGTGCCAGCAGCTCGACAGGGCGGTATGGCTACACCTTC.

This clonotype appeared many times. The chain joins TRBV7-2 to TRBJ2-5; maybe TRBD2 (6 bases). V was cut by 1 base and J by 3 bases, with 6 bases left in between. Germline CDR1 SGHTA, CDR2 FQGNSA. This CDR3 region has 13 residues. As DNA, the CDR3 is TGTGCCAGCAGCTTAGGGGAGGAAGAGACCCAGTACTTC. Protein sequence: CASSLGEEETQYF.

This clonotype was observed a handful of times. V usage is TRBV4-1 and J usage is TRBJ2-7; maybe TRBD2 (5 bases). The CDR3 runs to 16 residues. The ends were cut back, 3 bases at V and 4 bases at J, with 19 bases in the middle. Germline V gene data show CDR1 as MGHRA and CDR2 as YSYEKL. The chain's CDR3 is CASSHLQGGGRYEQYF. The DNA of the CDR3 is TGCGCCAGCAGCCACCTACAAGGAGGCGGACGTTACGAGCAGTACTTC.

This clonotype appeared a few times. The chain carries TRBV20-1 and TRBJ2-7, with D possibly TRBD1 on 6 matching bases. The germline gives CDR1 DFQATT, CDR2 SNEGSKA (reference sequence). The V and J ends lost 0 bases and 2 bases respectively, with 11 bases between them. The CDR3 consists of 14 residues. CDR3 protein: CSARDGQGTYEQYF. The CDR3 nucleotides are TGCAGTGCTAGAGACGGCCAGGGGACCTACGAGCAGTACTTC.

J is TRBJ1-6 and V is TRBV18; possibly TRBD1 for D (5 bases). There are 15 residues in the CDR3. Germline lookup yields CDR1 KGHSH and CDR2 LQKENI. The germline V and J ends were trimmed by 0 bases and 7 bases, with 10 bases remaining between them. The chain's CDR3 is CASSPPPGWNSPLHF. CDR3 nucleotides: TGTGCCAGCTCACCACCTCCAGGGTGGAATTCACCCCTCCACTTT.

This clonotype was counted many times. The chain employs TRBV5-1 and TRBJ2-7; D gene unclear. Germline loops: CDR1 SGHRS, CDR2 YFSETQ. V lost 4 bases, J lost 1 base, and 12 bases lay in between. The CDR3 totals 14 residues. Here the CDR3 DNA reads TGCGCCAGCAGCCCCGCCGGGCAGTCCTACGAGCAGTACTTC. It encodes CASSPAGQSYEQYF. Variable domain in full (rest from reference TRBV5-1 and TRBJ2-7): KAGVTQTPRYLIKTRGQQVTLSCSPISGHRSVSWYQQTPGQGLQFLFEYFSETQRNKGNFPGRFSGRQFSNSRSEMNVSTLELGDSALYLCASSPAGQSYEQYFGPGTRLTVT.

The sample holds a few counts of this clonotype. The chain couples TRBV20-1 to TRBJ2-7; D is perhaps TRBD1 (6 bases). Looked up from germline, CDR1 is DFQATT and CDR2 is SNEGSKA (reference sequence). The CDR3 totals 12 residues. Trimming stripped 3 bases from V and 4 bases from J, with 10 bases between. The CDR3 spells CSASQGRYEQYF. The CDR3 DNA is TGCAGTGCTAGTCAGGGGCGGTACGAGCAGTACTTC.

The rearrangement joins TRBV6-5 to TRBJ2-7; 14 bases line up with TRBD2. Germline V gives CDR1 MNHEY, CDR2 SVGAGI. The CDR3 contains 17 residues. V dropped 0 bases and J dropped 5; count of bases not matched to a gene: 6. CDR3: CASSYSTGLAGVHEQYF. The CDR3, as DNA: TGTGCCAGCAGTTACTCAACGGGACTAGCGGGGGTCCACGAGCAGTACTTC.

This clonotype was observed a handful of times. A read error may produce the germline difference seen at one junction end. CDR3 region: CASSSPGTGVVDYF. The CDR3 DNA follows: TGTGCCAGCAGCTCACCCGGGACAGGGGTCGTTGACTACTTC. This sequence joins TRBV7-9 and TRBJ2-1; TRBD1 matches 10 bases. The CDR3 spans 14 residues. Germline-derived CDR1 and CDR2 are SEHNR and FQNEAQ (reference sequence).

This clonotype was found a few times. The chain is built from TRBV14 and TRBJ2-7; the D is unclear. CDR3 length equals 17 residues. Trimming shortened V by 1 base and J by 2 bases, and 18 bases separated the two germline ends. From germline, CDR1 is SGHDN and CDR2 FVKESK. CDR3: CASSQAPGAPPPYEQYF. The CDR3 DNA reads as TGTGCCAGCAGCCAAGCCCCGGGTGCCCCGCCCCCCTACGAGCAGTACTTC.

With respect to this clonotype: A much more abundant neighbour one base away suggests this may be a read error. This chain joins TRBV20-1 and TRBJ1-4, with TRBD1 identical over 7 bases. V shed 6 bases, J shed 4 bases, and the junction held 8 bases outside the gene matches. This CDR3 is 14 amino acids long. Germline V gene data show CDR1 as DFQATT and CDR2 as SNEGSKA (reference sequence). The chain's CDR3 is CSAGGPELNEKLFF. The CDR3 DNA sequence: TGCAGTGCAGGGGGCCCCGAGCTTAATGAAAAACTGTTTTTT.

The V and J genes are TRBV2 and TRBJ2-5; either TRBD1 or TRBD2 may supply D (5 bases each). V was trimmed by 10 bases and J by 2 bases, leaving 14 bases between them. Germline V gene data show CDR1 as SNHLY and CDR2 as FYNNEI. The CDR3 runs to 13 residues. The CDR3: CATKRGEQETQYF. The CDR3 DNA reads as TGTGCCACCAAGAGGGGCGAACAAGAGACCCAGTACTTC.

About this clonotype: Since the CDR3 does not end with the conserved phenylalanine or tryptophan, this likely comes from a read error. The chain employs TRBV28 and TRBJ2-7; D remains ambiguous. Trimming took 4 bases from V and 3 from J, leaving 7 bases between them. CDR3 length: 12 residues. Germline V gives CDR1 MDHEN, CDR2 SYDVKM. The CDR3 loop is CASSSLYYEQYL. The CDR3 DNA reads as TGTGCCAGCAGTTCCCTATACTACGAGCAGTACTTA.